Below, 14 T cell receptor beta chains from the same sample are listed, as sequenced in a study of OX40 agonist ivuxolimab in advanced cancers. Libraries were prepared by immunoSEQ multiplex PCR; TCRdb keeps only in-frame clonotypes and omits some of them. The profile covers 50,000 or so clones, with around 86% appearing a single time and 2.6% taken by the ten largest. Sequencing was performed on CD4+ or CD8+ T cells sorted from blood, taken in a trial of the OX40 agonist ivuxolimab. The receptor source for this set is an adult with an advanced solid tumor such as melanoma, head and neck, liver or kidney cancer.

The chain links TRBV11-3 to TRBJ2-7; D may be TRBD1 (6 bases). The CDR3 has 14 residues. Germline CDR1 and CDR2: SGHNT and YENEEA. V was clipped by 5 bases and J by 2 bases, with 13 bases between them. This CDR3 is CASSRDNSAYEQYF. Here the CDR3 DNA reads TGTGCCAGCAGCCGGGACAATTCCGCCTACGAGCAGTACTTC. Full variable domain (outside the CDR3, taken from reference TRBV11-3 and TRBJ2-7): EAGVVQSPRYKIIEKKQPVAFWCNPISGHNTLYWYLQNLGQGPELLIRYENEEAVDDSQLPKDRFSAERLKGVDSTLKIQPAELGDSAVYLCASSRDNSAYEQYFGPGTRLTVT.

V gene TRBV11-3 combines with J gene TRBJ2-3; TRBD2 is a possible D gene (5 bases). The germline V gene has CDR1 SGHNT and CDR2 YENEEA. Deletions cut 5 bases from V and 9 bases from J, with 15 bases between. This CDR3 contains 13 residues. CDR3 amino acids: CASSLRPEGTQYF. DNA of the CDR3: TGTGCCAGCAGCCTCCGGCCAGAGGGAACGCAGTATTTT. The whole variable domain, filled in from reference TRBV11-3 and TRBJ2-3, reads EAGVVQSPRYKIIEKKQPVAFWCNPISGHNTLYWYLQNLGQGPELLIRYENEEAVDDSQLPKDRFSAERLKGVDSTLKIQPAELGDSAVYLCASSLRPEGTQYFGPGTRLTVL.

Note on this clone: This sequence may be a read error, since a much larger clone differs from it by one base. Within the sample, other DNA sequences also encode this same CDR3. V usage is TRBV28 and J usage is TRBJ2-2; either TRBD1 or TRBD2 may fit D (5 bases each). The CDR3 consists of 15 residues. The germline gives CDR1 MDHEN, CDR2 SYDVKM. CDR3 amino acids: CASSGAGLLTGELFF. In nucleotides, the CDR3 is TGTGCCAGCAGTGGGGCCGGACTCCTCACCGGGGAGCTATTTTTT. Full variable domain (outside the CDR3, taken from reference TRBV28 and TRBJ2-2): DVKVTQSSRYLVKRTGEKVFLECVQDMDHENMFWYRQDPGLGLRLIYFSYDVKMKEKGDIPEGYSVSREKKERFSLILESASTNQTSMYLCASSGAGLLTGELFFGEGSRLTVL.

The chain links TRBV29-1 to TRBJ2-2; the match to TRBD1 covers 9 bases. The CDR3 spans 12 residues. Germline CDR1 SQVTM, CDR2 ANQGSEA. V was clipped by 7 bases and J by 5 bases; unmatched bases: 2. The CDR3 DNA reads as TGCAGCGGAGGACAGGGGACCGGGGAGCTGTTTTTT. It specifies CSGGQGTGELFF.

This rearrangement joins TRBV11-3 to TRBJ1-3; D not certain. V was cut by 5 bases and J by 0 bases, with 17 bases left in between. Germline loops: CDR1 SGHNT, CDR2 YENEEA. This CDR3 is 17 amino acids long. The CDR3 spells CASSPDGQESSGNTIYF. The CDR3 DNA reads TGTGCCAGCAGCCCCGACGGGCAGGAGAGCTCTGGAAACACCATATATTTT. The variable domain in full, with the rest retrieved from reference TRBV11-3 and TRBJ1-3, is EAGVVQSPRYKIIEKKQPVAFWCNPISGHNTLYWYLQNLGQGPELLIRYENEEAVDDSQLPKDRFSAERLKGVDSTLKIQPAELGDSAVYLCASSPDGQESSGNTIYFGEGSWLTVV.

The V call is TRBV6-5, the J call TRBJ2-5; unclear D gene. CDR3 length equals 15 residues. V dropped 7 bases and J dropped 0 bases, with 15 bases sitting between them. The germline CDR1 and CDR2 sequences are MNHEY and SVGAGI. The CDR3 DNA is TGTGCCAGCAAAATTGGGCAGACTCACCAAGAGACCCAGTACTTC. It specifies CASKIGQTHQETQYF.

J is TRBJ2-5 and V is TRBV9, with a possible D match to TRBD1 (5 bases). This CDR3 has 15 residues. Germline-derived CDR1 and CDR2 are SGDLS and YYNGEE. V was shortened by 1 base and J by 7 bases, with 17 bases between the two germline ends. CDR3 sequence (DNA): TGTGCCAGCAGCGTATTGGCTCAGGGTGATGGGACCCAGTACTTC. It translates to CASSVLAQGDGTQYF. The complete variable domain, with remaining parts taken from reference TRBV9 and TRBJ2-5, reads DSGVTQTPKHLITATGQRVTLRCSPRSGDLSVYWYQQSLDQGLQFLIQYYNGEERAKGNILERFSAQQFPDLHSELNLSSLELGDSALYFCASSVLAQGDGTQYFGPGTRLLVL.

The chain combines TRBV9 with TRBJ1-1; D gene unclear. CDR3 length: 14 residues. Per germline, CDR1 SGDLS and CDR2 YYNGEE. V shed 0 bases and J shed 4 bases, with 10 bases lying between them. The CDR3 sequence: CASSVAEGFTEAFF. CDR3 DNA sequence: TGTGCCAGCAGCGTAGCTGAAGGGTTCACTGAAGCTTTCTTT.

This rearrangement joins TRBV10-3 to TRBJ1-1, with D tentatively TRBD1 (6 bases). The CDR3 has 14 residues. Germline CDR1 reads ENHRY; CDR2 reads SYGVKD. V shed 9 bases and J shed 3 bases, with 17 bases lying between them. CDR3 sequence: CAIRDNRGDTEAFF. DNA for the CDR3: TGTGCCATTAGGGACAATAGAGGAGACACTGAAGCTTTCTTT.

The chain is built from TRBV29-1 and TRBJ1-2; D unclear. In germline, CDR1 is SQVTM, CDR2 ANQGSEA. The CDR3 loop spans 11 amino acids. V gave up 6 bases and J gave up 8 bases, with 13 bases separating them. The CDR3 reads CSVAESAGYTF. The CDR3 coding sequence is TGCAGCGTCGCTGAATCTGCAGGCTACACCTTC.

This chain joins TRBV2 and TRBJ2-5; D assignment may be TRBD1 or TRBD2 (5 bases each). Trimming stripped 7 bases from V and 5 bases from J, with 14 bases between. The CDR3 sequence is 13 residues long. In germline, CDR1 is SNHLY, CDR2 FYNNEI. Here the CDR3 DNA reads TGTGCCAGCATGAGGGGAGTGGTGGAGACCCAGTACTTC. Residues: CASMRGVVETQYF.

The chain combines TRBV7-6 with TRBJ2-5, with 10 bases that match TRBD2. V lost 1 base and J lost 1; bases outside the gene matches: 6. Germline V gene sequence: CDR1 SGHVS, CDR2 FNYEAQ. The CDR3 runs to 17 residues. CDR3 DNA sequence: TGTGCCAGCAGCTTAGGCACTAGCGGGGTCCTCCAAGAGACCCAGTACTTC. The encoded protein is CASSLGTSGVLQETQYF.

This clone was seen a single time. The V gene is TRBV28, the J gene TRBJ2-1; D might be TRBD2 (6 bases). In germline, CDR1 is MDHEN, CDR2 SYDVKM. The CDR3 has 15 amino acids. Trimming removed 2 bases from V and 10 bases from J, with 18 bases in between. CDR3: CASSLASDQKEEQFF. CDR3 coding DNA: TGTGCCAGCAGTTTAGCTAGCGACCAAAAAGAAGAGCAGTTCTTC.

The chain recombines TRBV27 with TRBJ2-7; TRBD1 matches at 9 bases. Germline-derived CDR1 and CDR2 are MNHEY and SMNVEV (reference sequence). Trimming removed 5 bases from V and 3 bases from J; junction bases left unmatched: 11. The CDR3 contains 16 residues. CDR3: CASSRRGTGSNYEQYF. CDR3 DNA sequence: TGTGCCAGCAGTCGTCGGGGGACAGGGTCGAACTACGAGCAGTACTTC.